The subject of this entry is one TCR beta chain. The participants were between about 18 and 89 years old and came from roughly 24 US areas. Among Cohort 3 donors, those recovered had two negative PCRs, clearance, or symptom resolution. Original analysis: The assay estimated nucleated cells by amplifying reference gene primers. Measured with immunoSEQ multiplex PCR; TCRdb has only the in-frame clones, and not every one. The V and J calls and clone size are taken from that table; D and trimming were inferred from the DNA. The sample contains roughly 180,000 clones, approximately 81% of which appear only once. The data originate from a study of blood T cell repertoires in COVID-19. Study-level information: The analysed material was cDNA or gDNA that came from T cells, B-cell-depleted T cells, or PBMCs.

This CDR3 spans 11 amino acids. The V gene end was trimmed by 6 bases and the J gene end by 12 bases; junction bases not matched to a gene: 8. The germline gives CDR1 DFQATT, CDR2 SNEGSKA (reference sequence). The sequence was obtained from a man in his fifties or sixties who had recovered from COVID-19. Material for sequencing was PBMCs or T cells enriched from blood (not recorded which). The chain employs TRBV20-1 and TRBJ2-1, with 7 bases aligning to TRBD1. CDR3 nucleotides: TGCAGTGCCCAGACAGGGTTTGGGCAGTTCTTC. As protein: CSAQTGFGQFF.